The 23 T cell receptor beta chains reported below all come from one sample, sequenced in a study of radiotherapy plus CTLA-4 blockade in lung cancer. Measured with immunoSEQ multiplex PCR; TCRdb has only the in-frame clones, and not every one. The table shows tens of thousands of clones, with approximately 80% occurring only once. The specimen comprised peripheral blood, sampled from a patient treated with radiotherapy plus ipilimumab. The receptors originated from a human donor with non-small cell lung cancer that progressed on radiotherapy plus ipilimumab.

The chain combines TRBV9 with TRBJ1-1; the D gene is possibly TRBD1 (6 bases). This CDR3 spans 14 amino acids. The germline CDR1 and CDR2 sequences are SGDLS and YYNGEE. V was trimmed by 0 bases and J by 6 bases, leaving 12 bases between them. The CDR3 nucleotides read TGTGCCAGCAGCGTAGGAGCAGGGGACGCTGAAGCTTTCTTT. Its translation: CASSVGAGDAEAFF. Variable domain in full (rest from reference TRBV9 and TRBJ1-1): DSGVTQTPKHLITATGQRVTLRCSPRSGDLSVYWYQQSLDQGLQFLIQYYNGEERAKGNILERFSAQQFPDLHSELNLSSLELGDSALYFCASSVGAGDAEAFFGQGTRLTVV.

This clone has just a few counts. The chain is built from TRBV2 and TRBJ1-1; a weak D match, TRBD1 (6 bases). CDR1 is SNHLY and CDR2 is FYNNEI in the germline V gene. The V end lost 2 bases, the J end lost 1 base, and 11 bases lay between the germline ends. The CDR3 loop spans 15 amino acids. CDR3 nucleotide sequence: TGTGCCAGCAGTGAATGGGGGCTAAAGAACACTGAAGCTTTCTTT. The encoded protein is CASSEWGLKNTEAFF.

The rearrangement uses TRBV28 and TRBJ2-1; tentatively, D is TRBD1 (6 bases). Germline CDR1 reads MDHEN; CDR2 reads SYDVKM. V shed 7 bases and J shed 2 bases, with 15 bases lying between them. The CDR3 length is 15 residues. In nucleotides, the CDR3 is TGTGCCAGCACCCCGGCTGGGGGCACCTACAATGAGCAGTTCTTC. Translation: CASTPAGGTYNEQFF.

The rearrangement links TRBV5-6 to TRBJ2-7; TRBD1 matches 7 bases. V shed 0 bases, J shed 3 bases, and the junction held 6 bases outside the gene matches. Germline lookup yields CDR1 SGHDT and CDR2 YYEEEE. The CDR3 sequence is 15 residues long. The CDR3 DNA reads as TGTGCCAGCAGCTTGGCCAGGGGGATGAGCTACGAGCAGTACTTC. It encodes CASSLARGMSYEQYF.

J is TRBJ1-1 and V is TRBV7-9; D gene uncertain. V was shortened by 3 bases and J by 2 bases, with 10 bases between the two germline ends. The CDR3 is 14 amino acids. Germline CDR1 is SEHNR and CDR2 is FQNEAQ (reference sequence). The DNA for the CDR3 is TGTGCCAGCAGCTTGTTAGCGCTTAACACTGAAGCTTTCTTT. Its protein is CASSLLALNTEAFF.

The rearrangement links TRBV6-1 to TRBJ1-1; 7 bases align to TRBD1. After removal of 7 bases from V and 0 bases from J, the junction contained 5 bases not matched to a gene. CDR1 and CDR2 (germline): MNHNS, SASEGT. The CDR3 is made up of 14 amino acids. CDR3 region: CASIRTGVNTEAFF. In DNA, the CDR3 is TGTGCCAGCATACGGACAGGAGTGAACACTGAAGCTTTCTTT.

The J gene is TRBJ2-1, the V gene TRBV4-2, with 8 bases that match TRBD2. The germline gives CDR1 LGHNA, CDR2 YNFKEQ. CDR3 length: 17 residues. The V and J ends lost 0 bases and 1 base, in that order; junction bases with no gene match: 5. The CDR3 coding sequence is TGTGCCAGCAGCCAAGATTCTCCGGGGGGGTCCTACAATGAGCAGTTCTTC. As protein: CASSQDSPGGSYNEQFF.

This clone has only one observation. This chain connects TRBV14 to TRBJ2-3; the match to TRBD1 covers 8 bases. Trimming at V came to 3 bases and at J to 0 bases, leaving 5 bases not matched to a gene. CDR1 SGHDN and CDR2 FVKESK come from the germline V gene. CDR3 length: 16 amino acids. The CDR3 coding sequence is TGTGCCAGCAGCCATCATTCAGGGGGCAGCACAGATACGCAGTATTTT. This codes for CASSHHSGGSTDTQYF.

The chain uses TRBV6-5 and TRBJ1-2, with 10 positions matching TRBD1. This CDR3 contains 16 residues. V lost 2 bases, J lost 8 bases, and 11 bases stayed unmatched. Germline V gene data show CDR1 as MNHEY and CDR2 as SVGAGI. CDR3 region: CASSYVGTGDGEGYTF. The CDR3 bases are TGTGCCAGCAGTTACGTGGGGACAGGGGACGGGGAAGGCTACACCTTC.

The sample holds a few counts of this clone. This CDR3 reads CASSLAFSGVETQYF. The CDR3 nucleotides read TGTGCCAGCAGCTTAGCTTTTAGCGGGGTCGAGACCCAGTACTTC. The V gene is TRBV11-2, the J gene TRBJ2-5; TRBD2 aligns across 8 bases. The CDR3 sequence is 15 residues long. CDR1 SGHAT and CDR2 FQNNGV come from the germline V gene. Trimming at V came to 1 base and at J to 5 bases, leaving 6 bases not matched to a gene. The entire variable domain, with the rest obtained from reference TRBV11-2 and TRBJ2-5, is as follows: EAGVAQSPRYKIIEKRQSVAFWCNPISGHATLYWYQQILGQGPKLLIQFQNNGVVDDSQLPKDRFSAERLKGVDSTLKIQPAKLEDSAVYLCASSLAFSGVETQYFGPGTRLLVL.

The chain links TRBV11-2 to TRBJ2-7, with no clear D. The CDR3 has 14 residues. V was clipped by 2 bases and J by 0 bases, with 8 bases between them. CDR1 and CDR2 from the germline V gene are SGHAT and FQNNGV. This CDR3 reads CASSLWVDSYEQYF. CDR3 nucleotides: TGTGCCAGCAGCTTATGGGTTGACTCCTACGAGCAGTACTTC.

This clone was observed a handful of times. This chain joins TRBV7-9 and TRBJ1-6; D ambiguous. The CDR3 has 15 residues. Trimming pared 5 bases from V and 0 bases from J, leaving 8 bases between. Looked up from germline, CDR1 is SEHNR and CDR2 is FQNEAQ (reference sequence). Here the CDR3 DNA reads TGTGCCAGCAGCGGGCGTAGCTCCTATAATTCACCCCTCCACTTT. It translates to CASSGRSSYNSPLHF.

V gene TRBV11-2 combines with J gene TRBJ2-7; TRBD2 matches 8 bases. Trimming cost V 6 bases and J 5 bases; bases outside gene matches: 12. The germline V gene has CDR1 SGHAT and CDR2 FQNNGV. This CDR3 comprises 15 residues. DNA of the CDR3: TGTGCCAGCAGACTGGGGGGACTAGACAGTGACGAGCAGTACTTC. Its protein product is CASRLGGLDSDEQYF.

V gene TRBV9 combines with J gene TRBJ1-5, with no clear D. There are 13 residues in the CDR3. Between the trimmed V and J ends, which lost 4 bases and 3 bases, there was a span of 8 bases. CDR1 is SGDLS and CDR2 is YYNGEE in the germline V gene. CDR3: CASSPKTNQPQHF. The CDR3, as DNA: TGTGCCAGCAGCCCTAAAACCAATCAGCCCCAGCATTTT.

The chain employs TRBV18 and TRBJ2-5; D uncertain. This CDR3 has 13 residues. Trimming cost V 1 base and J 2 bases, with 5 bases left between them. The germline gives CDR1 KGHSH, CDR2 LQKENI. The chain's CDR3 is CASSPQGQETQYF. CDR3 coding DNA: TGTGCCAGCTCACCACAGGGACAAGAGACCCAGTACTTC. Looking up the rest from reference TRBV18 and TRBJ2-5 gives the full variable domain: NAGVMQNPRHLVRRRGQEARLRCSPMKGHSHVYWYRQLPEEGLKFMVYLQKENIIDESGMPKERFSAEFPKEGPSILRIQQVVRGDSAAYFCASSPQGQETQYFGPGTRLLVL.

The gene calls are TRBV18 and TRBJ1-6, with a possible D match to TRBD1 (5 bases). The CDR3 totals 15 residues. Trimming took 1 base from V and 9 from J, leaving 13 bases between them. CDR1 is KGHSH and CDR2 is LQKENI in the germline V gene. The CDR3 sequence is CASSPLSGRISPLHF. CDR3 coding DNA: TGTGCCAGCTCACCACTCTCAGGGCGGATTTCACCCCTCCACTTT.

The CDR3 nucleotides read TGTGCCAGCAGCGTAGGACTAGCGGCTAGCACAGATACGCAGTATTTT. It specifies CASSVGLAASTDTQYF. This chain joins TRBV9 and TRBJ2-3; 9 bases line up with TRBD2. Germline trimming cut 0 bases from V and 0 bases from J; bases unmatched to any gene: 2. This CDR3 spans 16 amino acids. Germline V lookup: CDR1 SGDLS, CDR2 YYNGEE.

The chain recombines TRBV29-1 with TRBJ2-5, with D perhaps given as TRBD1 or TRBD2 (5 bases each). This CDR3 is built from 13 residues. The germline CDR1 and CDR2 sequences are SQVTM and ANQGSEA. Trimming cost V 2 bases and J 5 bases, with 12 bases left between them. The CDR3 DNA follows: TGCAGCGTTGAAAGGGGACCCCAGGAGACCCAGTACTTC. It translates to CSVERGPQETQYF.

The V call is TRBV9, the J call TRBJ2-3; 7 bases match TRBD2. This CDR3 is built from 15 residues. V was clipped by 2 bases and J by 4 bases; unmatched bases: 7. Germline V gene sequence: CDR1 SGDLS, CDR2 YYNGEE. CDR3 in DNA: TGTGCCAGCAGCGTCCGGGGAGGGAGCCCAGATACGCAGTATTTT. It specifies CASSVRGGSPDTQYF.

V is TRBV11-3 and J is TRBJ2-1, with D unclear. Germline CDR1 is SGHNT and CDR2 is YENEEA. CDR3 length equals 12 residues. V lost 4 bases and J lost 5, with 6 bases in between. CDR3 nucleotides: TGTGCCAGCAGCTCCCGGCACAATGAGCAGTTCTTC. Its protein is CASSSRHNEQFF.

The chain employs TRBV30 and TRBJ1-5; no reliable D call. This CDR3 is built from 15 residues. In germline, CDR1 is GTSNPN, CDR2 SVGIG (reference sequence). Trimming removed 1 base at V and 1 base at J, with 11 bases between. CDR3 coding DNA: TGTGCCTGGAGTGAGGGCACAATCAGCAATCAGCCCCAGCATTTT. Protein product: CAWSEGTISNQPQHF.

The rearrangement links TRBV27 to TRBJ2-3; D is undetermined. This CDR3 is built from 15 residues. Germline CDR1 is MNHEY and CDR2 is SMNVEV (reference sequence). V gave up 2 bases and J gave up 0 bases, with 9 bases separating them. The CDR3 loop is CASSLSWKSTDTQYF. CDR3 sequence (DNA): TGTGCCAGCAGTTTAAGCTGGAAAAGCACAGATACGCAGTATTTT.

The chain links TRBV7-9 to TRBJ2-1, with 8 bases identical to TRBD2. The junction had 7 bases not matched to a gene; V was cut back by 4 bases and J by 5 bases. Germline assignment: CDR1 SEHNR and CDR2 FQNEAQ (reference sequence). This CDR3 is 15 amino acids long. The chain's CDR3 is CASSSSGSPNNEQFF. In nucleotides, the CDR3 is TGTGCCAGCAGCTCAAGCGGGAGCCCTAACAATGAGCAGTTCTTC.